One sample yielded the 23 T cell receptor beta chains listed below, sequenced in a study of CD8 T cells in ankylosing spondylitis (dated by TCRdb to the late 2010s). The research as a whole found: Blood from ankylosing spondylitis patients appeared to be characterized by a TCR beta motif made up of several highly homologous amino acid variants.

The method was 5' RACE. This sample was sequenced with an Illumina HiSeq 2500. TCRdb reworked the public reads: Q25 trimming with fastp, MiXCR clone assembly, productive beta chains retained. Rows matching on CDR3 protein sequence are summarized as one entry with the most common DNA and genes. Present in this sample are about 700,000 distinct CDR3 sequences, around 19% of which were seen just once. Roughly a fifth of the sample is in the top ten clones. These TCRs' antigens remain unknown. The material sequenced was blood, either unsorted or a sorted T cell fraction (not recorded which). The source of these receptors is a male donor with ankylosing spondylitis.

CDR3 sequence reads: CASSLDASGIYEQYF. CDR3 in DNA: TGTGCCAGCAGCTTAGATGCTAGCGGAATCTACGAGCAGTACTTC. The chain links TRBV11-2 to TRBJ2-7, with TRBD2 matching 7 bases. The CDR3 consists of 15 residues. After removal of 0 bases from V and 3 bases from J, the junction contained 5 bases not matched to a gene. Germline V lookup: CDR1 SGHAT, CDR2 FQNNGV.

CDR3 in amino acids: CASSEANISYTEAFF. In DNA, the CDR3 is TGTGCCAGCAGTGAAGCGAACATCAGCTACACTGAAGCTTTCTTT. The J gene is TRBJ1-1, the V gene TRBV2; D is uncertain. The CDR3 is 15 amino acids. Germline V CDR1 and CDR2: SNHLY, FYNNEI. Deletions cut 0 bases from V and 3 bases from J, with 11 bases between.

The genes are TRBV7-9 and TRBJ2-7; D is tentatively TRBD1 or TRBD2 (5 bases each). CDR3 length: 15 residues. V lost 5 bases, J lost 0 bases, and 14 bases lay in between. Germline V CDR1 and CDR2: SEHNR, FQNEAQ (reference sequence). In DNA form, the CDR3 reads TGTGCCAGCAGCCCAGTTTGGGGGAGCTCCTACGAGCAGTACTTC. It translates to CASSPVWGSSYEQYF.

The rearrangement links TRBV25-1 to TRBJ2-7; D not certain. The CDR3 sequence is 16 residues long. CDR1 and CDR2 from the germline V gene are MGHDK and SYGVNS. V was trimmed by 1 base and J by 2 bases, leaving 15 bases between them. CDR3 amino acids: CASSESGGYKAYEQYF. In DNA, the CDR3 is TGTGCCAGCAGTGAATCTGGCGGCTACAAGGCCTACGAGCAGTACTTC.

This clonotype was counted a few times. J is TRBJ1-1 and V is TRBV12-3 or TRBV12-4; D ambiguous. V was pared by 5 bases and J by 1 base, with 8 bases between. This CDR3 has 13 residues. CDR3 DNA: TGTGCCAGCAGTGCCGGTCGGAACACTGAAGCTTTCTTT. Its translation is CASSAGRNTEAFF.

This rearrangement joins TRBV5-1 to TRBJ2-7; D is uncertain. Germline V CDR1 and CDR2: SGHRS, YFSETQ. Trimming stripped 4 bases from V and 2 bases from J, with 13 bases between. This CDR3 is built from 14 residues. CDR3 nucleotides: TGCGCCAGCAGCGGCCTGGACGGAACCTACGAGCAGTACTTC. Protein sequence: CASSGLDGTYEQYF.

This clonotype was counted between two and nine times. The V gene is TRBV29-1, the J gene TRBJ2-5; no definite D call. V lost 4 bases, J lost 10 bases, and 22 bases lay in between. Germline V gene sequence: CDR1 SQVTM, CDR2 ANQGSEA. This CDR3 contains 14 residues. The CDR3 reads CSVGGQVTRIDQYF. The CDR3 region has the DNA TGCAGCGTTGGAGGCCAGGTCACAAGGATAGACCAGTACTTC. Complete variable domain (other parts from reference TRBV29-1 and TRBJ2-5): SAVISQKPSRDICQRGTSLTIQCQVDSQVTMMFWYRQQPGQSLTLIATANQGSEATYESGFVIDKFPISRPNLTFSTLTVSNMSPEDSSIYLCSVGGQVTRIDQYFGPGTRLLVL.

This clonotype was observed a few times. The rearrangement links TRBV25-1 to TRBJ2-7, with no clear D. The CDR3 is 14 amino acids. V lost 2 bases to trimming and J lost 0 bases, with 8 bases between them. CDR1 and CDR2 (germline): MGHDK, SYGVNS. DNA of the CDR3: TGTGCCAGCAGTGAAGAATATAGCTCCTACGAGCAGTACTTC. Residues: CASSEEYSSYEQYF.

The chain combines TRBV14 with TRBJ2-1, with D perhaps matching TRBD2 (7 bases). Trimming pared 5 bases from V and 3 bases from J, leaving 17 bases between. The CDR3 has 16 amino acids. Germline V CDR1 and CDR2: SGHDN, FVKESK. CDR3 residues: CASSSDGRGGYNEQFF. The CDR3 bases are TGTGCCAGCAGCTCCGATGGGAGGGGGGGCTACAATGAGCAGTTCTTC.

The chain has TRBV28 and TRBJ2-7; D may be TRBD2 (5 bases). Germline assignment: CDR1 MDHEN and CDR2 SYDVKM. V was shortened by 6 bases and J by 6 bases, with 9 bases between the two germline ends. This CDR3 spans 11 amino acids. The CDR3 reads CASRSTSEQYF. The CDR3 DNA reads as TGTGCCAGCAGATCTACTAGCGAGCAGTACTTC. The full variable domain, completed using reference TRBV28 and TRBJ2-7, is DVKVTQSSRYLVKRTGEKVFLECVQDMDHENMFWYRQDPGLGLRLIYFSYDVKMKEKGDIPEGYSVSREKKERFSLILESASTNQTSMYLCASRSTSEQYFGPGTRLTVT.

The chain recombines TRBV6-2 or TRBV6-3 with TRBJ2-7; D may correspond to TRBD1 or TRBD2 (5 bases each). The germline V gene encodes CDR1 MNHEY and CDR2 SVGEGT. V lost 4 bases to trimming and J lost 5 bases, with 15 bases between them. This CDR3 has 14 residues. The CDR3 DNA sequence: TGTGCCAGCAGTTCCCGGGACGCTAGGGACGAGCAGTACTTC. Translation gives CASSSRDARDEQYF.

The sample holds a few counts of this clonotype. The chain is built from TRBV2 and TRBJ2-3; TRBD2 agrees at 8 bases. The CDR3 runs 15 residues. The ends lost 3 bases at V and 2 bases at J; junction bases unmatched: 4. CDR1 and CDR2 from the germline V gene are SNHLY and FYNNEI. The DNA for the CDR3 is TGTGCCAGCAGTGATGTAGCGGGGTACACAGATACGCAGTATTTT. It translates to CASSDVAGYTDTQYF.

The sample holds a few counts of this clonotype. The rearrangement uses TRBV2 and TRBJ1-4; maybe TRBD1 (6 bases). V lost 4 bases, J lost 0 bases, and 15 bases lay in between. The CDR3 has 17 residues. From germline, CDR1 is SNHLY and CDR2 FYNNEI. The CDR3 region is CASSGQEELTTNEKLFF. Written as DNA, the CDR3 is TGTGCCAGCAGTGGACAGGAAGAACTTACAACTAATGAAAAACTGTTTTTT.

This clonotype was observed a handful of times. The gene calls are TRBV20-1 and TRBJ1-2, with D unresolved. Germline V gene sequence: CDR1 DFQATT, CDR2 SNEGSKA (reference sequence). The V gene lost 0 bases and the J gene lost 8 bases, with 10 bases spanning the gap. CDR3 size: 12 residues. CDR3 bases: TGCAGTGCTAGAGAGCCTGGGGAGGGCTACACCTTC. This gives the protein CSAREPGEGYTF.

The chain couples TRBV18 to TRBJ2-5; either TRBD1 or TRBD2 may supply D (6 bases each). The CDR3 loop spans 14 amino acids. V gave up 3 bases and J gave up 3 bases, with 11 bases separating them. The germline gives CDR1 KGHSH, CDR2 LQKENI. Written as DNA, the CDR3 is TGTGCCAGCTCACCGACAGGAGGGGAAGAGACCCAGTACTTC. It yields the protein CASSPTGGEETQYF. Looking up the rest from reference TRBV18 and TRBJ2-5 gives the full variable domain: NAGVMQNPRHLVRRRGQEARLRCSPMKGHSHVYWYRQLPEEGLKFMVYLQKENIIDESGMPKERFSAEFPKEGPSILRIQQVVRGDSAAYFCASSPTGGEETQYFGPGTRLLVL.

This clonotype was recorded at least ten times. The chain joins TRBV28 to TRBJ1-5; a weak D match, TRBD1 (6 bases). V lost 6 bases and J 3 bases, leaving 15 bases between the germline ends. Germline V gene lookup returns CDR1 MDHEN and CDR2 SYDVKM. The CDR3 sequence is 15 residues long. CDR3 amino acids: CASRQGRGVNQPQHF. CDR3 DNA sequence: TGTGCCAGCAGGCAGGGTAGGGGGGTCAATCAGCCCCAGCATTTT.

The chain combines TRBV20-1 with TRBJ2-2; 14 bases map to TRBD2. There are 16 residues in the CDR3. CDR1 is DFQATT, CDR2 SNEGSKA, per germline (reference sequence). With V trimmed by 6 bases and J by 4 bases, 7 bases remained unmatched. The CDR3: CSARRLAGGITGELFF. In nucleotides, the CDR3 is TGCAGTGCCAGGCGACTAGCGGGAGGGATCACCGGGGAGCTGTTTTTT.

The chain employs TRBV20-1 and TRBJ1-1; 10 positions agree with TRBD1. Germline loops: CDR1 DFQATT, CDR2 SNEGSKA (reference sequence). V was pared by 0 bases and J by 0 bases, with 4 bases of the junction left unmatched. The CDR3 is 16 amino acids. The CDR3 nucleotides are TGCAGTGCTAGAGATCGGGGACAGGGGTTGAACACTGAAGCTTTCTTT. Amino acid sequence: CSARDRGQGLNTEAFF.

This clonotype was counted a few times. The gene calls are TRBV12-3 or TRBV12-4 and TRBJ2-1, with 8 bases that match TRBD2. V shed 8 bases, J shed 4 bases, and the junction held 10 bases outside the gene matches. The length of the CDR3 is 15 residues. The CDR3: CASRPGGGPYNEQFF. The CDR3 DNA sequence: TGTGCCAGCCGTCCCGGGGGGGGGCCTTACAATGAGCAGTTCTTC.

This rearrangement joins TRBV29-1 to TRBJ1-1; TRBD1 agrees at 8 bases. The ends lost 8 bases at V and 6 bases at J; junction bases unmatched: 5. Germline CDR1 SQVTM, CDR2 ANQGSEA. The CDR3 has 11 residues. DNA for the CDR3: TGCAGCAACGGACAGGGCGCTGAAGCTTTCTTT. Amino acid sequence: CSNGQGAEAFF. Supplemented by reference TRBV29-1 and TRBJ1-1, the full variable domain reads SAVISQKPSRDICQRGTSLTIQCQVDSQVTMMFWYRQQPGQSLTLIATANQGSEATYESGFVIDKFPISRPNLTFSTLTVSNMSPEDSSIYLCSNGQGAEAFFGQGTRLTVV.

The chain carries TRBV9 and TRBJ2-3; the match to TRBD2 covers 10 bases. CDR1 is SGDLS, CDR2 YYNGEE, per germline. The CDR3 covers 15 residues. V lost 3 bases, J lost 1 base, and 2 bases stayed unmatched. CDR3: CASSAGTSGTDTQYF. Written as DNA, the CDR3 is TGTGCCAGCAGCGCCGGGACTAGCGGCACAGATACGCAGTATTTT.

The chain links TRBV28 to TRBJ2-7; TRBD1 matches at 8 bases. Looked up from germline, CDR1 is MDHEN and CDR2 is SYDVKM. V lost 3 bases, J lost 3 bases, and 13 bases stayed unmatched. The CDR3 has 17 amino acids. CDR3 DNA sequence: TGTGCCAGCAGTTTTATTGCCGGGCCAGGGGGCTACTACGAGCAGTACTTC. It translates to CASSFIAGPGGYYEQYF. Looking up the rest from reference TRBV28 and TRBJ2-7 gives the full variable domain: DVKVTQSSRYLVKRTGEKVFLECVQDMDHENMFWYRQDPGLGLRLIYFSYDVKMKEKGDIPEGYSVSREKKERFSLILESASTNQTSMYLCASSFIAGPGGYYEQYFGPGTRLTVT.

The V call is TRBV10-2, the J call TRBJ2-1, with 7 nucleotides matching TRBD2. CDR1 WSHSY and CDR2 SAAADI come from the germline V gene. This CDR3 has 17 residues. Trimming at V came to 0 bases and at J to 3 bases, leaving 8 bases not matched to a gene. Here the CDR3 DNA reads TGCGCCAGCAGTGAGTCGACTAGCAGCTTGGTCTACAATGAGCAGTTCTTC. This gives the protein CASSESTSSLVYNEQFF.